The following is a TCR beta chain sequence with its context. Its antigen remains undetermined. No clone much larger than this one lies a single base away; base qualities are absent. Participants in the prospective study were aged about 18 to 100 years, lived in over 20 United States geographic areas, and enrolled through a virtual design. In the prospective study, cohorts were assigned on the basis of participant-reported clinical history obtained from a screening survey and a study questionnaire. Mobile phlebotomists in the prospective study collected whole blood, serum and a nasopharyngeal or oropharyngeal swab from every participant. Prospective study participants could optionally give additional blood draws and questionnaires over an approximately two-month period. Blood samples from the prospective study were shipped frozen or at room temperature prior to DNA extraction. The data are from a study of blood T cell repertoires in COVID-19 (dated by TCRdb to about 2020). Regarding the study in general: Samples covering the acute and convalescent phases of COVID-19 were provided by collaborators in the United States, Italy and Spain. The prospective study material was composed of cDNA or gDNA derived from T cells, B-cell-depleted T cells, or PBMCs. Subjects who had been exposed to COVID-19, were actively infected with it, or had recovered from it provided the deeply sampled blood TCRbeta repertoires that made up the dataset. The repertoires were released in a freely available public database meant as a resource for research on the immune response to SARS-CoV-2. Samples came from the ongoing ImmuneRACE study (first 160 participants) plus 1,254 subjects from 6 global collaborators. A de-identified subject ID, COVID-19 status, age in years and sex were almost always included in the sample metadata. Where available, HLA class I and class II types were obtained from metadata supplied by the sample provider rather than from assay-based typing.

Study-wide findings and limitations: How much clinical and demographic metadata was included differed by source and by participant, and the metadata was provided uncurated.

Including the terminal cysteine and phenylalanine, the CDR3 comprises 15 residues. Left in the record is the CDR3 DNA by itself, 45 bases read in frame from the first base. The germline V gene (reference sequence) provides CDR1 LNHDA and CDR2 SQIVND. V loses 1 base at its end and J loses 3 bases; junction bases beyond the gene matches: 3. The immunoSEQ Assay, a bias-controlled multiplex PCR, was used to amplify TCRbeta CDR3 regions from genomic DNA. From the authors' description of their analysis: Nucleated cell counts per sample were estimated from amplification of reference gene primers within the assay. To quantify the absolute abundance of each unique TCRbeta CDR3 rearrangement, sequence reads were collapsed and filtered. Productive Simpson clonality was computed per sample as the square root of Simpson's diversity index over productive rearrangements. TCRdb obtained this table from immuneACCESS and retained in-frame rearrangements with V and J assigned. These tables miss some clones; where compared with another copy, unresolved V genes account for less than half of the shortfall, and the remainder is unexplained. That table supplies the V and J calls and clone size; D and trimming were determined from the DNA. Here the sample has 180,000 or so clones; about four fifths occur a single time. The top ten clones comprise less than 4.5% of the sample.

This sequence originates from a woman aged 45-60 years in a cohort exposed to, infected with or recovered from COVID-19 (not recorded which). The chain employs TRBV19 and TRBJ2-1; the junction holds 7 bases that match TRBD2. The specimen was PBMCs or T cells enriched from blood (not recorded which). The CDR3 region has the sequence CASSIGAGVYNEQFF. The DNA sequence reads TGTGCCAGTAGTATAGGGGCGGGAGTCTACAATGAGCAGTTCTTC.